The T cell receptor beta chain under discussion was sequenced for a study of OX40 agonist ivuxolimab in advanced cancers. Across the study: At doses from 0.01 to 10 mg/kg, patients were given intravenous ivuxolimab every 2 weeks.

About this clone itself: Its antigen is currently unknown.

The study, taken as a whole, reports: Relatively little clonal expansion, among the lowest observed, appeared in partial responders at 0.1-3.0 mg/kg.

V was pared by 10 bases and J by 6 bases, with 16 bases between. The CDR3 totals 13 residues. The germline V gene has CDR1 ENHRY and CDR2 SYGVKD. Sequencing was performed with immunoSEQ multiplex PCR; in TCRdb, only in-frame clones are kept and a portion is missing. The repertoire holds some 50,000 clones, with 80% to 90% as singletons. This clonotype was obtained from an adult with an advanced solid tumor such as melanoma, head and neck, liver or kidney cancer. This chain joins TRBV10-3 and TRBJ2-1; D gene ambiguous. The sequenced sample was CD4+ or CD8+ T cells sorted from blood, obtained in a trial of the OX40 agonist ivuxolimab. CDR3 residues: CATSTGPGNEQFF. CDR3 bases: TGTGCCACCTCGACTGGACCGGGCAATGAGCAGTTCTTC.